This T cell receptor beta chain originates from a study of blood T cell repertoires in COVID-19. Whole-study context: The United States, Italy and Spain were the sources of the acute and convalescent COVID-19 samples.

Measured with immunoSEQ multiplex PCR; TCRdb has only the in-frame clones, and not every one. Among approximately 470,000 clones listed, approximately 86% were seen once. The sample taken for sequencing was PBMCs or T cells enriched from blood (not recorded which). This receptor was taken from a woman between 18 and 29 years old who had recovered from COVID-19.

In DNA form, the CDR3 reads TGTGCCAGCAGTTTCCACCGAGATAATTCACCCCTCCACTTT. Protein product: CASSFHRDNSPLHF. The chain links TRBV6-5 to TRBJ1-6; D remains unclear. The ends were cut back, 4 bases at V and 5 bases at J, with 9 bases in the middle. CDR3 length: 14 residues. Germline-derived CDR1 and CDR2 are MNHEY and SVGAGI.